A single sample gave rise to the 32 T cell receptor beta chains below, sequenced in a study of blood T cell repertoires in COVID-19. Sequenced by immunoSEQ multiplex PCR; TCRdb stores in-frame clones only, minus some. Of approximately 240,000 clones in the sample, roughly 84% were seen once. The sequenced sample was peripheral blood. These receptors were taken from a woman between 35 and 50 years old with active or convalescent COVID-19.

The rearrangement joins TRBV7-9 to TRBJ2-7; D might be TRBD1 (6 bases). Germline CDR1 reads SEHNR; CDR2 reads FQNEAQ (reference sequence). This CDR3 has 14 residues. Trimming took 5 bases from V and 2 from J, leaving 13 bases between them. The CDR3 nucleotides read TGTGCCAGCAGCGCCGGGACACGGCCCTACGAGCAGTACTTC. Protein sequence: CASSAGTRPYEQYF.

CDR3 in DNA: TGTGCCAGCAGCTCCGGACAGGGGAGGTCCTACGAGCAGTACTTC. Translated, it gives CASSSGQGRSYEQYF. V and J are TRBV5-5 and TRBJ2-7; 9 bases fit TRBD1. Germline trimming cut 3 bases from V and 1 base from J; bases unmatched to any gene: 5. Germline CDR1 is SGHKS and CDR2 is YYEKEE (reference sequence). This CDR3 contains 15 residues.

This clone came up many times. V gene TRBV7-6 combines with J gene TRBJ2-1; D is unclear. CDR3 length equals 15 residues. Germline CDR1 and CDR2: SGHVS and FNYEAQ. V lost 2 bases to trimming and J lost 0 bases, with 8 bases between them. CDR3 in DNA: TGTGCCAGCAGCTTATCACAGTCCTCCTACAATGAGCAGTTCTTC. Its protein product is CASSLSQSSYNEQFF.

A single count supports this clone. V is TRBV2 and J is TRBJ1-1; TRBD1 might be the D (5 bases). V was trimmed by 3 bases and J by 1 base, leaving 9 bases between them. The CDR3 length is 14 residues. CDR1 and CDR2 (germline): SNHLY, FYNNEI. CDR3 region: CASSERGRNTEAFF. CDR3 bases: TGTGCCAGCAGTGAGCGGGGGAGGAACACTGAAGCTTTCTTT. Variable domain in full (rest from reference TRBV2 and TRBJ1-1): EPEVTQTPSHQVTQMGQEVILRCVPISNHLYFYWYRQILGQKVEFLVSFYNNEISEKSEIFDDQFSVERPDGSNFTLKIRSTKLEDSAMYFCASSERGRNTEAFFGQGTRLTVV.

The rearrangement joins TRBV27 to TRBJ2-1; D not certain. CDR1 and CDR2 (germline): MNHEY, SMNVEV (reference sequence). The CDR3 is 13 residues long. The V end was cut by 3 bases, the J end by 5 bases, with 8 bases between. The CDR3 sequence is CASSLARNNEQFF. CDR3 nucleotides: TGTGCCAGCAGTTTGGCCAGGAACAATGAGCAGTTCTTC.

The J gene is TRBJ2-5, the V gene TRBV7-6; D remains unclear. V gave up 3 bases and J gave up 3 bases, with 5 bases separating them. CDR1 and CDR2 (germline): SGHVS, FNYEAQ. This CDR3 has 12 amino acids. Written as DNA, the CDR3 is TGTGCCAGCAGCTTGCCGGAAGAGACCCAGTACTTC. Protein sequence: CASSLPEETQYF.

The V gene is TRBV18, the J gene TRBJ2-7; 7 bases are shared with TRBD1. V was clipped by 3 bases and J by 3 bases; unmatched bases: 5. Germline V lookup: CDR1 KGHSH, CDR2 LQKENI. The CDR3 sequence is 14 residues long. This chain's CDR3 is CASSPLGQLYEQYV. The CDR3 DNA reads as TGTGCCAGCTCACCCCTGGGACAGCTCTACGAGCAGTACGTC.

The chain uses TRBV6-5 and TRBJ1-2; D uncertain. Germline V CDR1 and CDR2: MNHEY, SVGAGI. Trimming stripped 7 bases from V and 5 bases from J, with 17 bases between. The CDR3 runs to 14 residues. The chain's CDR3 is CASKSDVPRYGYTF. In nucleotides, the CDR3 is TGTGCCAGCAAAAGCGACGTCCCCCGGTATGGCTACACCTTC.

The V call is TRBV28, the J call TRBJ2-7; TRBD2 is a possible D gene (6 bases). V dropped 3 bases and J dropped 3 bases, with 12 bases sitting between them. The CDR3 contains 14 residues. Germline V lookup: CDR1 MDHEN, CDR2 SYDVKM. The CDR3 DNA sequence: TGTGCCAGCAGTTTGGGACTTCCAGGCTACGAGCAGTACTTC. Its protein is CASSLGLPGYEQYF. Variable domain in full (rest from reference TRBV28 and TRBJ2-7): DVKVTQSSRYLVKRTGEKVFLECVQDMDHENMFWYRQDPGLGLRLIYFSYDVKMKEKGDIPEGYSVSREKKERFSLILESASTNQTSMYLCASSLGLPGYEQYFGPGTRLTVT.

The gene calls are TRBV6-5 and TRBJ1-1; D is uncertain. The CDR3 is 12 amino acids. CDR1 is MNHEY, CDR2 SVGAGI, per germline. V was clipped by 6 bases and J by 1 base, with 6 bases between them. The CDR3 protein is CASSSQNTEAFF. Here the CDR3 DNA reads TGTGCCAGCAGCTCACAGAACACTGAAGCTTTCTTT.

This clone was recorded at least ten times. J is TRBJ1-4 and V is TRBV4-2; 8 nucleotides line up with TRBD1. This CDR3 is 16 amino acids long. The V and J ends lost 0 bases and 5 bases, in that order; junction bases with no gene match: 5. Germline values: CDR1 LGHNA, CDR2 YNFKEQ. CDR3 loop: CASSQDLGTGNEKLFF. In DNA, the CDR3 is TGTGCCAGCAGCCAAGACCTCGGGACAGGAAATGAAAAACTGTTTTTT.

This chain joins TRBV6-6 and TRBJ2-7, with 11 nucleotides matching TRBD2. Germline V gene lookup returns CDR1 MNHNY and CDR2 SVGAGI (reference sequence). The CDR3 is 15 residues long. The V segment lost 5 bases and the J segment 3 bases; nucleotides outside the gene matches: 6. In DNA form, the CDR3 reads TGTGCCAGCAGTCCGGGACTAGCGGTTCTCTACGAGCAGTACGTC. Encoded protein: CASSPGLAVLYEQYV.

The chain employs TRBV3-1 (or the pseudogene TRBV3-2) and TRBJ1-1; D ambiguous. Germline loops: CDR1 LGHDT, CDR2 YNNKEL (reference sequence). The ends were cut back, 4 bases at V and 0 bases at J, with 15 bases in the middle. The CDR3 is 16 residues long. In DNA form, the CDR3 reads TGTGCCAGCAGCCCTTCCGGGGAGGTGATGAACACTGAAGCTTTCTTT. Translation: CASSPSGEVMNTEAFF.

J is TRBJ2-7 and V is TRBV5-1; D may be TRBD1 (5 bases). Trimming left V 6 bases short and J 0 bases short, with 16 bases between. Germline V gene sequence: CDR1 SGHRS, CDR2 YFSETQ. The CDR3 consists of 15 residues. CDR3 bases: TGCGCCAGCACCCCTCTCCAGGGCTCCTCCTACGAGCAGTACTTC. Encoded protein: CASTPLQGSSYEQYF.

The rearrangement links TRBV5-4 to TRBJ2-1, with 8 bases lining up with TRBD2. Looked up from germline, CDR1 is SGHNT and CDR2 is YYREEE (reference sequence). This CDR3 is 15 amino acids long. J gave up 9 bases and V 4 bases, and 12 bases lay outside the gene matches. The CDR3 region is CASSGSGGYSIEQFF. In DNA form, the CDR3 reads TGTGCCAGCAGCGGAAGCGGGGGATACTCCATTGAGCAGTTCTTC.

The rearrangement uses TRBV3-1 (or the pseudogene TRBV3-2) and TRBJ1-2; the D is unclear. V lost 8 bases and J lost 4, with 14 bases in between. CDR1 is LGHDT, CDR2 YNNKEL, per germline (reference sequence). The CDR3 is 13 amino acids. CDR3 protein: CASRPGEGYGYTF. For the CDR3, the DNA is TGTGCCAGCCGTCCCGGGGAGGGCTATGGCTACACCTTC.

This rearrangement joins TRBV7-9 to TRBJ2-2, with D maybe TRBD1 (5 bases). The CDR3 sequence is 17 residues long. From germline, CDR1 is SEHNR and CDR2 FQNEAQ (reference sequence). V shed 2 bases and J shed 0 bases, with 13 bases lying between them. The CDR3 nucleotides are TGTGCCAGCAGCTTACCGCCCCGGACACCGAACACCGGGGAGCTGTTTTTT. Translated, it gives CASSLPPRTPNTGELFF.

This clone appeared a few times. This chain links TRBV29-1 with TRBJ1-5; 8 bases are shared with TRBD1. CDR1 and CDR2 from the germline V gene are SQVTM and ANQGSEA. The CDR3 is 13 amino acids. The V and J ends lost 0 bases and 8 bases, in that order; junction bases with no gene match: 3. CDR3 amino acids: CSVEEQGDEPQHF. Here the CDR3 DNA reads TGCAGCGTTGAAGAACAGGGGGACGAGCCCCAGCATTTT.

For the CDR3, the DNA is TGTGCCAGCAGTCCATGGGGGGGCTCCACAGATACGCAGTATTTT. Amino acid sequence: CASSPWGGSTDTQYF. This chain links TRBV6-2 or TRBV6-3 with TRBJ2-3; D possibly corresponds to TRBD2 (7 bases). V lost 5 bases and J lost 2, with 14 bases in between. The CDR3 consists of 15 residues. CDR1 and CDR2 from the germline V gene are MNHEY and SVGEGT.

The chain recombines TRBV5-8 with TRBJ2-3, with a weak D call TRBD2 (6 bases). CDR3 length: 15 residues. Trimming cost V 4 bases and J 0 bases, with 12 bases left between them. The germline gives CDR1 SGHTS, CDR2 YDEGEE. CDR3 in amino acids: CASSMLAASTDTQYF. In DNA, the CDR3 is TGTGCCAGCAGCATGTTAGCGGCTAGCACAGATACGCAGTATTTT.

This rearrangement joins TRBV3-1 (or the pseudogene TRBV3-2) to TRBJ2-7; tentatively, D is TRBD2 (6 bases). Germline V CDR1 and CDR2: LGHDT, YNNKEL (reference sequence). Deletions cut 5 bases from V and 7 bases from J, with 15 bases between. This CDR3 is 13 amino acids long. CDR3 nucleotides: TGTGCCAGCAGCTCCCGCGGGGCATCGGAGCAGTACGTC. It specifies CASSSRGASEQYV.

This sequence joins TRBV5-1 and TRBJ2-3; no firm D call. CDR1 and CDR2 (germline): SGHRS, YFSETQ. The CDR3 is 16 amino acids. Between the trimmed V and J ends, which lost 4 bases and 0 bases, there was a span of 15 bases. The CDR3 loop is CASSRSADTSTDTQYF. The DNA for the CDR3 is TGCGCCAGCAGCCGCTCCGCGGATACTAGCACAGATACGCAGTATTTT.

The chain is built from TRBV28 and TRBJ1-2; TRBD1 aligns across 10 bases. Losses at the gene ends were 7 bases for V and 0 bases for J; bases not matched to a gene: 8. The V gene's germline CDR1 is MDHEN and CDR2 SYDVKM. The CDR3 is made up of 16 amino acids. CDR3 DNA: TGTGCCAGCAAGAAGGACAGGGGGAACTCTAACTATGGCTACACCTTC. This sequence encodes CASKKDRGNSNYGYTF.

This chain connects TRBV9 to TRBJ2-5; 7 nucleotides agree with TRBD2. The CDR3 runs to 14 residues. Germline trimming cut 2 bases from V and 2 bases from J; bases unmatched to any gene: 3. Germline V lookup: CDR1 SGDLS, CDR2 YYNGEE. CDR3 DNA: TGTGCCAGCAGCGTCCTAGCGGAACAAGAGACCCAGTACTTC. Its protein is CASSVLAEQETQYF.

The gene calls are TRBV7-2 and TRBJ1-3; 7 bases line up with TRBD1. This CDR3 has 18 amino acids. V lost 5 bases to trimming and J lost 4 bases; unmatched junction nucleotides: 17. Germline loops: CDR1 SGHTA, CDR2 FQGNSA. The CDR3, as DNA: TGTGCCAGCAGCCCCGCCGGGGTCCTCAGGGGGGTAGGAAACACCATATATTTT. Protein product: CASSPAGVLRGVGNTIYF.

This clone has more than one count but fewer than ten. The CDR3 is CASSSRAGHTGELFF. DNA of the CDR3: TGCGCCAGCAGTTCGAGGGCGGGGCACACCGGGGAGCTGTTTTTT. The genes are TRBV5-1 and TRBJ2-2, with a tentative D call TRBD2 (6 bases). The germline V gene has CDR1 SGHRS and CDR2 YFSETQ. V was shortened by 5 bases and J by 3 bases, with 14 bases between the two germline ends. CDR3 length: 15 amino acids. Drawing the rest from reference TRBV5-1 and TRBJ2-2, the complete variable domain is KAGVTQTPRYLIKTRGQQVTLSCSPISGHRSVSWYQQTPGQGLQFLFEYFSETQRNKGNFPGRFSGRQFSNSRSEMNVSTLELGDSALYLCASSSRAGHTGELFFGEGSRLTVL.

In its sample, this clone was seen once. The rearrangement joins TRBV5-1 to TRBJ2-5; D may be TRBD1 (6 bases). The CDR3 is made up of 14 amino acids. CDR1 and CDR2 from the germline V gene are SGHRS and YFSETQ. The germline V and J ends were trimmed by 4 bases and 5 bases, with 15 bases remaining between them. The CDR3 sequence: CASSPLDSRETQYF. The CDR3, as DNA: TGCGCCAGCAGCCCCCTGGACAGCCGGGAGACCCAGTACTTC.

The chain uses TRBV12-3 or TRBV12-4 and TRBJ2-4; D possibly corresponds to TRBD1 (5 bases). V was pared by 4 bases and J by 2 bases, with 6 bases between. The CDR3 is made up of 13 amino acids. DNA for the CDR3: TGTGCCAGCAGTTCAGGGTCCAAAAACATTCAGTACTTC. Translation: CASSSGSKNIQYF.

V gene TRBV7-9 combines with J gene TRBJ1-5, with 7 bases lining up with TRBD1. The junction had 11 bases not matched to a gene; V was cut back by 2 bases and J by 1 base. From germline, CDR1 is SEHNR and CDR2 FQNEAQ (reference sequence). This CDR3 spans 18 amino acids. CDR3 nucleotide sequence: TGTGCCAGCAGCTTACGCACAGGGGATGGGGCGAGCAATCAGCCCCAGCATTTT. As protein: CASSLRTGDGASNQPQHF.

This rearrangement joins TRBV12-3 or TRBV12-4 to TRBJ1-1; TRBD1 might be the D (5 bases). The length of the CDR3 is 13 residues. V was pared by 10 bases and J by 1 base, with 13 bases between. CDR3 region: CAISGDRNTEAFF. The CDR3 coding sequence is TGTGCCATCTCGGGGGACCGGAACACTGAAGCTTTCTTT.

The CDR3 spells CASSLTGTPNYGYTF. CDR3 DNA: TGTGCCAGCAGCTTGACAGGGACCCCAAACTATGGCTACACCTTC. This chain joins TRBV7-8 and TRBJ1-2; TRBD1 agrees at 7 bases. Germline CDR1 is SGHVS and CDR2 is FQNEAQ. Trimming at V came to 3 bases and at J to 2 bases, leaving 6 bases not matched to a gene. CDR3 length: 15 residues.

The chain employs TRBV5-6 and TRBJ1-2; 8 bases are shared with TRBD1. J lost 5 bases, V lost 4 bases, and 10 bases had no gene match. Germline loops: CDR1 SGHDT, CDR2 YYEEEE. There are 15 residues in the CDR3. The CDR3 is CASSPDRGRGYGYTF. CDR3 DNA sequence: TGTGCCAGCAGCCCTGACAGGGGCCGGGGTTATGGCTACACCTTC.